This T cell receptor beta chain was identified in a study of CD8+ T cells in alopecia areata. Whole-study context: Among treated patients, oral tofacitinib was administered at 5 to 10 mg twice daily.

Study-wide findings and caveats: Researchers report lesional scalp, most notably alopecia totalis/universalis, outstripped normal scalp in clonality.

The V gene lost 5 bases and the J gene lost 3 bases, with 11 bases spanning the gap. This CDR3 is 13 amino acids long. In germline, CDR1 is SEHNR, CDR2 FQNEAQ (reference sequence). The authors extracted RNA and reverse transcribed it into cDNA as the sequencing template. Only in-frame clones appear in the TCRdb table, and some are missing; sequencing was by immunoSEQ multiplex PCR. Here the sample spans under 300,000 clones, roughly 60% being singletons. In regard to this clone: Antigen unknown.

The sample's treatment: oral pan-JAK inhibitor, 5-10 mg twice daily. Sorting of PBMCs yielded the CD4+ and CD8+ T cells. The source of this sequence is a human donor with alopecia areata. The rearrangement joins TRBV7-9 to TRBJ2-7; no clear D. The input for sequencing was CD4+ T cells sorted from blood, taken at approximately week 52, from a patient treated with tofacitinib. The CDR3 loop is CASSPRSGYEQYF. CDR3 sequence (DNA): TGTGCCAGCAGCCCGCGCTCGGGCTACGAGCAGTACTTC.